Presented here are 31 T cell receptor beta chains from one specimen sequenced in a study of blood T cell repertoires in COVID-19. Only in-frame clones appear in the TCRdb table, and some are missing; sequencing was by immunoSEQ multiplex PCR. Of 100,000 to 150,000 clones listed, about 82% are singletons. Sequenced input: peripheral blood. These receptor sequences come from a human donor in a cohort sampled during active COVID-19.

This clone occurred a few times. This chain links TRBV28 with TRBJ1-2; a weak D match, TRBD1 (6 bases). The ends were cut back, 5 bases at V and 8 bases at J, with 21 bases in the middle. This CDR3 comprises 15 residues. Germline loops: CDR1 MDHEN, CDR2 SYDVKM. CDR3 sequence reads: CASSPPLQGSMGYTF. CDR3 DNA sequence: TGTGCCAGCAGTCCCCCCCTACAGGGATCTATGGGCTACACCTTC.

The chain recombines TRBV12-3 or TRBV12-4 with TRBJ2-7; TRBD2 matches 8 bases. V was clipped by 8 bases and J by 6 bases; unmatched bases: 6. This CDR3 spans 12 amino acids. The CDR3 loop reads CASVRGRSEQYF. The DNA for the CDR3 is TGTGCCAGCGTACGCGGGAGGAGCGAGCAGTACTTC.

The rearrangement uses TRBV2 and TRBJ2-1; D might be TRBD1 (6 bases). In germline, CDR1 is SNHLY, CDR2 FYNNEI. CDR3 length: 15 residues. Trimming removed 3 bases at V and 1 base at J, with 10 bases between. CDR3 loop: CASSEGTPSYNEQFF. The CDR3 nucleotides are TGTGCCAGCAGTGAGGGGACACCGTCCTACAATGAGCAGTTCTTC. The variable domain in full, with the rest retrieved from reference TRBV2 and TRBJ2-1, is EPEVTQTPSHQVTQMGQEVILRCVPISNHLYFYWYRQILGQKVEFLVSFYNNEISEKSEIFDDQFSVERPDGSNFTLKIRSTKLEDSAMYFCASSEGTPSYNEQFFGPGTRLTVL.

CDR3 region: CASSQTFYEQYF. CDR3 DNA sequence: TGTGCCAGCAGTCAAACTTTCTACGAGCAGTACTTC. This rearrangement joins TRBV7-2 to TRBJ2-7; D gene ambiguous. This CDR3 is 12 amino acids long. V was shortened by 6 bases and J by 3 bases, with 9 bases between the two germline ends. Germline assignment: CDR1 SGHTA and CDR2 FQGNSA.

This rearrangement joins TRBV6-5 to TRBJ2-7; TRBD2 matches at 7 bases. Germline CDR1 MNHEY, CDR2 SVGAGI. The CDR3 extends over 15 amino acids. Trimming at V came to 6 bases and at J to 0 bases, leaving 8 bases not matched to a gene. The CDR3 reads CASRVSGPSSYEQYF. The CDR3 nucleotides read TGTGCCAGCAGGGTTAGCGGGCCAAGCTCCTACGAGCAGTACTTC.

This chain links TRBV6-1 with TRBJ1-6; D remains ambiguous. From germline, CDR1 is MNHNS and CDR2 SASEGT. V shed 1 base and J shed 7 bases, with 11 bases lying between them. The CDR3 is 15 amino acids. The CDR3 sequence is CASSEVKRINSPLHF. In nucleotides, the CDR3 is TGTGCCAGCAGTGAAGTCAAGAGGATCAATTCACCCCTCCACTTT.

The J gene is TRBJ1-6, the V gene TRBV27; no definite D call. The CDR3 spans 14 residues. In germline, CDR1 is MNHEY, CDR2 SMNVEV (reference sequence). Trimming removed 1 base at V and 8 bases at J, with 9 bases between. The CDR3 sequence is CASSLYPEDSPLHF. The CDR3 nucleotides are TGTGCCAGCAGTTTATATCCTGAGGATTCACCCCTCCACTTT.

This sequence joins TRBV14 and TRBJ1-1; no definite D call. This CDR3 contains 16 residues. The germline V gene has CDR1 SGHDN and CDR2 FVKESK. The V end lost 0 bases, the J end lost 0 bases, and 11 bases lay between the germline ends. In nucleotides, the CDR3 is TGTGCCAGCAGCCAAGAATTAAGGAGGGTGAACACTGAAGCTTTCTTT. Encoded protein: CASSQELRRVNTEAFF.

CDR3: CASSLQGGSPYGYTF. Here the CDR3 DNA reads TGTGCCAGCAGCTTACAGGGCGGATCCCCATATGGCTACACCTTC. The J gene is TRBJ1-2, the V gene TRBV7-3; a possible D gene is TRBD1 (5 bases). Trimming shortened V by 2 bases and J by 5 bases, and 15 bases separated the two germline ends. The V gene's germline CDR1 is SGHTA and CDR2 FQGTGA. The length of the CDR3 is 15 residues.

This rearrangement joins TRBV27 to TRBJ1-5, with a possible D match to TRBD1 (5 bases). The CDR3 spans 15 residues. V lost 2 bases and J 4 bases, leaving 12 bases between the germline ends. Germline V gives CDR1 MNHEY, CDR2 SMNVEV (reference sequence). The CDR3 DNA is TGTGCCAGCAGTTTAAATGGCAGGGAAAATCAGCCCCAGCATTTT. Translating it yields CASSLNGRENQPQHF.

The V gene is TRBV18, the J gene TRBJ1-2; tentative D call: TRBD1 (6 bases). Germline CDR1 reads KGHSH; CDR2 reads LQKENI. The ends were cut back, 3 bases at V and 7 bases at J, with 9 bases in the middle. The CDR3 runs to 12 residues. CDR3 region: CASSPRDIGYTF. CDR3 nucleotides: TGTGCCAGCTCACCCCGGGACATTGGCTACACCTTC.

The CDR3 nucleotides are TGTGCCAGCAGTTACACCCAGGGGAGCACTGAAGCTTTCTTT. It encodes CASSYTQGSTEAFF. This rearrangement joins TRBV6-2 or TRBV6-3 to TRBJ1-1; possibly TRBD1 for D (6 bases). CDR1 is MNHEY, CDR2 SVGEGT, per germline. This CDR3 is 14 amino acids long. V was cut by 2 bases and J by 4 bases, with 11 bases left in between.

As for this clone: Other DNA sequences in this specimen translate into the identical CDR3. The genes are TRBV10-3 and TRBJ2-3; D call uncertain. This CDR3 is 14 amino acids long. V dropped 6 bases and J dropped 1 base, with 11 bases sitting between them. CDR1 is ENHRY, CDR2 SYGVKD, per germline. CDR3 bases: TGTGCCATCAGCTCCGGTCAGGGCACAGATACGCAGTATTTT. Protein: CAISSGQGTDTQYF.

This chain connects TRBV6-5 to TRBJ1-5; the match to TRBD1 covers 10 bases. V was pared by 7 bases and J by 5 bases, with 8 bases of the junction left unmatched. Germline CDR1 is MNHEY and CDR2 is SVGAGI. This CDR3 is 15 amino acids long. DNA of the CDR3: TGTGCCAGCACAAGGGGACAGGGGCGCGATCAGCCCCAGCATTTT. Translated: CASTRGQGRDQPQHF.

J is TRBJ1-5 and V is TRBV27; 8 bases are a match to TRBD1. The CDR3 has 14 residues. CDR1 is MNHEY, CDR2 SMNVEV, per germline (reference sequence). The junction had 8 bases not matched to a gene; V was cut back by 8 bases and J by 5 bases. The CDR3 bases are TGTGCCAGCCCCGGACAGGGACCGCATCAGCCCCAGCATTTT. Translation gives CASPGQGPHQPQHF.

The gene calls are TRBV5-1 and TRBJ2-3, with a tentative D call TRBD1 (6 bases). Germline lookup yields CDR1 SGHRS and CDR2 YFSETQ. The V end lost 4 bases, the J end lost 4 bases, and 19 bases lay between the germline ends. The CDR3 consists of 16 residues. CDR3 nucleotide sequence: TGCGCCAGCAGCATAGGACAGTCTGGCCGGTCAGATACGCAGTATTTT. Translated: CASSIGQSGRSDTQYF.

With respect to this clone: The same CDR3 also results from other DNA sequences found in this sample. This chain joins TRBV11-2 and TRBJ1-1; D is undetermined. Germline loops: CDR1 SGHAT, CDR2 FQNNGV. The V gene lost 0 bases and the J gene lost 1 base, with 3 bases spanning the gap. The CDR3 is 13 amino acids. CDR3 in DNA: TGTGCCAGCAGCTTAGATAGGAACACTGAAGCTTTCTTT. Its translation: CASSLDRNTEAFF.

The rearrangement joins TRBV18 to TRBJ2-1; 9 positions match TRBD1. Trimming took 3 bases from V and 6 from J; bases not matched to a gene: 12. Germline V gene lookup returns CDR1 KGHSH and CDR2 LQKENI. CDR3 length: 17 residues. CDR3: CASSPLGGQGKSNEQFF. CDR3 sequence (DNA): TGTGCCAGCTCACCGTTGGGGGGACAGGGCAAGAGCAATGAGCAGTTCTTC.

The J gene is TRBJ2-3, the V gene TRBV2; TRBD2 aligns across 10 bases. This CDR3 spans 14 amino acids. Per germline, CDR1 SNHLY and CDR2 FYNNEI. Trimming took 6 bases from V and 6 from J; bases not matched to a gene: 6. The CDR3 coding sequence is TGTGCCAGCAGAAAGCGGGAGGGGGGCGATACGCAGTATTTT. The encoded protein is CASRKREGGDTQYF.

The chain links TRBV6-5 to TRBJ1-5; no clear D gene. V lost 7 bases and J lost 3, with 16 bases in between. This CDR3 has 15 residues. The V gene's germline CDR1 is MNHEY and CDR2 SVGAGI. The CDR3 coding sequence is TGTGCCAGCAAAATTGACCGGGAAATCAATCAGCCCCAGCATTTT. Its protein product is CASKIDREINQPQHF.

The chain recombines TRBV7-9 with TRBJ1-1; 8 bases fit TRBD1. CDR1 and CDR2 from the germline V gene are SEHNR and FQNEAQ (reference sequence). This CDR3 has 13 residues. Trimming took 5 bases from V and 10 from J; bases not matched to a gene: 9. The CDR3 nucleotides are TGTGCCAGCAGCCTCAGGAAACAGGGGGGAGCTTTCTTT. Translated, it gives CASSLRKQGGAFF.

The rearrangement links TRBV19 to TRBJ1-4; 9 nucleotides match TRBD1. V shed 4 bases and J 7 bases; nucleotides not matched to a gene: 1. The CDR3 has 13 residues. Germline-derived CDR1 and CDR2 are LNHDA and SQIVND (reference sequence). The CDR3 loop is CASSRDRAEKLFF. In DNA, the CDR3 is TGTGCCAGTAGTAGGGACAGGGCTGAAAAACTGTTTTTT.

The CDR3 reads CASSPGLAGADEQFF. CDR3 sequence (DNA): TGTGCCAGCTCACCAGGACTAGCGGGAGCAGATGAGCAGTTCTTC. The chain has TRBV18 and TRBJ2-1, with 13 positions matching TRBD2. Germline assignment: CDR1 KGHSH and CDR2 LQKENI. The CDR3 has 15 amino acids. With V trimmed by 2 bases and J by 8 bases, 3 bases remained unmatched. Together with reference TRBV18 and TRBJ2-1, the CDR3 gives the full variable domain: NAGVMQNPRHLVRRRGQEARLRCSPMKGHSHVYWYRQLPEEGLKFMVYLQKENIIDESGMPKERFSAEFPKEGPSILRIQQVVRGDSAAYFCASSPGLAGADEQFFGPGTRLTVL.

The V and J genes are TRBV14 and TRBJ1-4, with D uncertain. Trimming stripped 4 bases from V and 7 bases from J, with 19 bases between. The germline gives CDR1 SGHDN, CDR2 FVKESK. The CDR3 sequence is 16 residues long. The CDR3 protein is CASSRGRRGSSEKLFF. The CDR3 DNA reads as TGTGCCAGCAGCCGAGGGCGGAGAGGCAGTTCTGAAAAACTGTTTTTT.

V is TRBV28 and J is TRBJ1-3; D is unresolved. Germline V gives CDR1 MDHEN, CDR2 SYDVKM. This CDR3 comprises 14 residues. Trimming cost V 10 bases and J 0 bases, with 13 bases left between them. The CDR3 reads CATREPHSGNTIYF. The CDR3 DNA reads as TGTGCCACACGGGAGCCACACTCTGGAAACACCATATATTTT.

Here the CDR3 DNA reads TGTGCCAGCTCACAGGGGTCTAGCACAGATACGCAGTATTTT. Amino acids: CASSQGSSTDTQYF. The chain recombines TRBV18 with TRBJ2-3; D might be TRBD1 (5 bases). CDR1 KGHSH and CDR2 LQKENI come from the germline V gene. Trimming removed 4 bases from V and 0 bases from J, with 8 bases in between. The CDR3 is made up of 14 amino acids. The variable domain in full, with the rest retrieved from reference TRBV18 and TRBJ2-3, is NAGVMQNPRHLVRRRGQEARLRCSPMKGHSHVYWYRQLPEEGLKFMVYLQKENIIDESGMPKERFSAEFPKEGPSILRIQQVVRGDSAAYFCASSQGSSTDTQYFGPGTRLTVL.

This clone was seen only once. J is TRBJ2-1 and V is TRBV24-1, with 7 bases identical to TRBD1. J lost 4 bases, V lost 3 bases, and 11 bases had no gene match. CDR1 is KGHDR, CDR2 SFDVKD, per germline. The CDR3 is 17 amino acids. In nucleotides, the CDR3 is TGTGCCACCAGTGATCCTTCCGGGACAGAGGGGTACAATGAGCAGTTCTTC. It yields the protein CATSDPSGTEGYNEQFF.

The chain recombines TRBV7-2 with TRBJ2-3, with 9 bases that match TRBD2. CDR1 is SGHTA, CDR2 FQGNSA, per germline. Unmatched junction bases numbered 4, after V lost 3 bases and J lost 3 bases. The CDR3 loop spans 15 amino acids. The CDR3 DNA reads TGTGCCAGCAGCTTCCTAGCGGGATTTACAGATACGCAGTATTTT. Its protein is CASSFLAGFTDTQYF.

The J gene is TRBJ1-1, the V gene TRBV7-3; D is uncertain. The CDR3 runs 16 residues. Trimming took off 5 bases at V and 1 base at J, with 17 bases between the two ends. Germline values: CDR1 SGHTA, CDR2 FQGTGA. CDR3 bases: TGTGCCAGCAGCAGAGACGGATATAGCCCGAACACTGAAGCTTTCTTT. It translates to CASSRDGYSPNTEAFF. Variable domain in full (rest from reference TRBV7-3 and TRBJ1-1): GAGVSQTPSNKVTEKGKYVELRCDPISGHTALYWYRQSLGQGPEFLIYFQGTGAADDSGLPNDRFFAVRPEGSVSTLKIQRTERGDSAVYLCASSRDGYSPNTEAFFGQGTRLTVV.

This clone was picked up one time. V usage is TRBV28 and J usage is TRBJ1-5; no firm D call. With 2 bases removed from V and 0 bases from J, the gap between germline ends came to 5 bases. The CDR3 contains 14 residues. Germline-derived CDR1 and CDR2 are MDHEN and SYDVKM. The DNA for the CDR3 is TGTGCCAGCAGTTTAGCGTATAGCAATCAGCCCCAGCATTTT. Its protein is CASSLAYSNQPQHF.

Concerning this clone itself: At one boundary the junction diverges from the germline segment, which might be a read error. The genes are TRBV6-5 and TRBJ2-7, with 12 bases matching TRBD1. Germline CDR1 MNHEY, CDR2 SVGAGI. The CDR3 totals 15 residues. In DNA, the CDR3 is TGTGCCAGCAGCTCTACTGCCGGGACAGGGGGCGTGATATGGTTC. Its protein product is CASSSTAGTGGVIWF.